Presented here are 3 T cell receptor beta chains from one specimen sequenced in a study of beta chain features in type 1 diabetes. Every isolated RNA sample was fully reverse transcribed, so sequencing captured expressed TCRB transcripts. Assay: immunoSEQ multiplex PCR; the TCRdb copy retains only in-frame clones and omits some. In the table there are 150,000 to 180,000 clones, 7.5% to 10% of which are singletons. The sample was central memory CD4+ T cells from blood. The receptors stem from a man between 18 and 29 years old in good health.

This clone was detected a few times. V is TRBV7-8 and J is TRBJ2-7; 9 nucleotides line up with TRBD2. The germline CDR1 and CDR2 sequences are SGHVS and FQNEAQ. Trimming at V came to 3 bases and at J to 5 bases, leaving 8 bases not matched to a gene. This CDR3 has 15 residues. CDR3: CASSLMAGGPHEQYF. Written as DNA, the CDR3 is TGTGCCAGCAGCTTGATGGCGGGGGGGCCCCACGAGCAGTACTTC.

This clone was counted only a few times. The chain joins TRBV9 to TRBJ2-7, with D unclear. Trimming shortened V by 0 bases and J by 2 bases, and 9 bases separated the two germline ends. In germline, CDR1 is SGDLS, CDR2 YYNGEE. CDR3 length: 14 residues. The CDR3 DNA follows: TGTGCCAGCAGCGTAGGTCTTGGGCCCTACGAGCAGTACTTC. Translated: CASSVGLGPYEQYF.

V usage is TRBV28 and J usage is TRBJ2-2; 7 bases match TRBD2. The trim removed 0 bases at V and 1 base at J, leaving 5 bases unmatched. The CDR3 has 17 residues. Germline CDR1 is MDHEN and CDR2 is SYDVKM. CDR3 in amino acids: CASSLWAAGLNTGELFF. In nucleotides, the CDR3 is TGTGCCAGCAGTTTATGGGCAGCGGGATTGAACACCGGGGAGCTGTTTTTT.